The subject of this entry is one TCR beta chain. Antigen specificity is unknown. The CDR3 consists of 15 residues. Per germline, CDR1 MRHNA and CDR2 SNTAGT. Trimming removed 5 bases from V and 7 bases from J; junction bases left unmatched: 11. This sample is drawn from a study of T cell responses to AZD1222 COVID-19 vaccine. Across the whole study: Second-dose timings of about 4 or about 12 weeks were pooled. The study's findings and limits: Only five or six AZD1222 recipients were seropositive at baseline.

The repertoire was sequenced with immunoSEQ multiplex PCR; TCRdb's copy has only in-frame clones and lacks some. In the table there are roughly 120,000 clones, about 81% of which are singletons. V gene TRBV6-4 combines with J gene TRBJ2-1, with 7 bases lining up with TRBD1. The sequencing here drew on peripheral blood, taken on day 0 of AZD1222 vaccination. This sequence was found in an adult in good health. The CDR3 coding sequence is TGTGCCAGCAGTCCCACAGGGGAAGGTGGAAATGAGCAGTTCTTC. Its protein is CASSPTGEGGNEQFF.